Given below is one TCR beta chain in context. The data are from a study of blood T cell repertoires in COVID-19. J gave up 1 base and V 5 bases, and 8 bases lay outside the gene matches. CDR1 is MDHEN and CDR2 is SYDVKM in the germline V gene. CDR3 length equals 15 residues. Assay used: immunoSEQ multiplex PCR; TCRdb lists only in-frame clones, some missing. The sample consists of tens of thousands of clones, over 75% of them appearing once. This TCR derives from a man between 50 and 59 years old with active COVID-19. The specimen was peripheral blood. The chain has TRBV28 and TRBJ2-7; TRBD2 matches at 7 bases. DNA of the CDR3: TGTGCCAGCAGTCACGGGGGGACTCCATCCTACGAGCAGTACTTC. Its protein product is CASSHGGTPSYEQYF.